This T cell receptor beta chain was observed in a study of glioma-infiltrating T cells after dendritic cell vaccination. Overall study context: Autologous tumor lysate-pulsed dendritic cell vaccination was given between the early 2000s and the early 2010s. Patients received three intradermal dendritic cell vaccine injections at biweekly intervals.

The ends lost 10 bases at V and 4 bases at J; junction bases unmatched: 6. The CDR3 sequence is 13 residues long. CDR1 is SGDLS and CDR2 is YYNGEE in the germline V gene. Assay used: immunoSEQ multiplex PCR; TCRdb lists only in-frame clones, some missing. The data contain about 49,000 clones, 85% to 90% of them singletons. V and J are TRBV9 and TRBJ2-2; 8 positions agree with TRBD1. The specimen comprised blood, sampled before dendritic cell vaccination. This receptor was obtained from a human donor with glioblastoma. CDR3 sequence: CAAGTGFTGELFF. CDR3 in DNA: TGTGCCGCCGGGACAGGCTTCACCGGGGAGCTGTTTTTT.